Detailed here is one T cell receptor (beta chain). The DNA is left out, because the CDR3 cannot be placed on it with certainty; the CDR3 is given as TCRdb lists it. As for time point: after trial treatment. Treatment in this sample: LDRT plus nivolumab, ipilimumab, low-dose cyclophosphamide and aspirin (RACIN trial). This sample was taken from a study of low-dose radiotherapy and immunotherapy resistance in tumors. Study-wide background: Oral aspirin 300 mg was taken by patients daily for four cycles from cycle 1 day 1.

TRAV and TRBV primers primed cDNA for both TCRalpha and TCRbeta. With a V-primer adapter and a constant-region primer, TCRs were amplified for 20 PCR cycles. TCRdb re-analysed the reads in MiXCR, keeping a single row per CDR3 protein. The sample lists nearly 60,000 distinct CDR3 sequences, about a quarter seen once, with around 7% in the top ten. Per germline, CDR1 SQVTM and CDR2 ANQGSEA. The CDR3 spans 23 amino acids, including both terminal residues. The clonotype was recovered from a male donor with prostate cancer. Sequencing was performed on PBMCs, taken after low-dose radiotherapy plus immunotherapy. The gene calls are TRBV29-1 and TRBJ2-2; TRBD1 was called by the table and not checked on the DNA. The CDR3 loop is CSVAGDSLAKNIQYFGAGGELFF.